This T cell receptor (beta chain) was profiled in a study of T cell clusters in autoimmune cytopenias. Each sample's input was about 270 ng genomic DNA, roughly 40,000 genome equivalents. One tube held mixed TRB-A and TRB-B primer pools for touch-down PCR. TCRdb re-called the multiplex PCR reads and gives one entry per CDR3 protein, without DNA. This repertoire comprises 4,500 or so distinct CDR3 sequences; its ten largest clones make up about 11%. This CDR3 spans 16 amino acids. Germline CDR1 is MNHEY and CDR2 is SMNVEV (reference sequence). The data also belong to a second study, concerning T cell repertoires in aging, cancer and after chemotherapy.

This receptor was taken from a human donor in good health. The rearrangement links TRBV27 to TRBJ1-2; lacking DNA, the TRBD1 call made by TCRdb goes unchecked. Sequencing was done on a sample of peripheral blood. The CDR3 region is CASSLLGGRSNYGYTF.